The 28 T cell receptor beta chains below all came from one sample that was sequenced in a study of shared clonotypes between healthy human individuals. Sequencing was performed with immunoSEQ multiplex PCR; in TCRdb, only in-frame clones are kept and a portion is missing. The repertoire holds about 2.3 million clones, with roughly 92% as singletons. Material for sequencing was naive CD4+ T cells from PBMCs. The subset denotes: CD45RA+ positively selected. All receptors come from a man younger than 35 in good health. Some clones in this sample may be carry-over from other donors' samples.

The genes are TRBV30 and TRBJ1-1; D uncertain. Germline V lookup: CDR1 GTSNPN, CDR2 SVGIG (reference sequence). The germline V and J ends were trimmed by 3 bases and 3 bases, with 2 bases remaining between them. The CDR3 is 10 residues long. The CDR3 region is CAWSDTEAFF. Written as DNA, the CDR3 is TGTGCCTGGAGCGACACTGAAGCTTTCTTT.

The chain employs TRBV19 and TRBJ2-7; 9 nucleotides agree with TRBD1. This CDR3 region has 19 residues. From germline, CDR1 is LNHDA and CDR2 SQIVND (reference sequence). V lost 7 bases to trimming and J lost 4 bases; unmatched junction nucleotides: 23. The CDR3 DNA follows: TGTGCCAGTATTTTTAAGTCGGGGACAGGGTTCCTTCGCCCGTACGAGCAGTACTTC. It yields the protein CASIFKSGTGFLRPYEQYF.

CDR3 sequence (DNA): TGTGCTAGTGGTCTGGGACTAGTAAACAATGAGCAGTTCTTC. It translates to CASGLGLVNNEQFF. The chain employs TRBV12-5 and TRBJ2-1; 8 nucleotides match TRBD2. Unmatched junction bases numbered 5, after V lost 5 bases and J lost 5 bases. CDR3 length: 14 amino acids. CDR1 LGHNT and CDR2 FRNRAP come from the germline V gene.

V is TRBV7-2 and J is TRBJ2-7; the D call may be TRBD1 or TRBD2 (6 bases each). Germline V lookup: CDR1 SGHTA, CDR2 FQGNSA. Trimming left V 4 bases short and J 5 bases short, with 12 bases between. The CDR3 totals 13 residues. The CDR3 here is CASSSSGGNEQYF. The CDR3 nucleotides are TGTGCCAGCAGCTCCTCCGGGGGCAACGAGCAGTACTTC.

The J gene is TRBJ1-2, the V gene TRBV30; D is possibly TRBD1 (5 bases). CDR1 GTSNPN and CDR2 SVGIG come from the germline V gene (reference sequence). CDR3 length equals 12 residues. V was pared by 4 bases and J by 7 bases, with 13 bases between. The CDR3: CAWIGGRSGYTF. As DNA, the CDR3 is TGTGCCTGGATCGGGGGTCGTTCTGGCTACACCTTC.

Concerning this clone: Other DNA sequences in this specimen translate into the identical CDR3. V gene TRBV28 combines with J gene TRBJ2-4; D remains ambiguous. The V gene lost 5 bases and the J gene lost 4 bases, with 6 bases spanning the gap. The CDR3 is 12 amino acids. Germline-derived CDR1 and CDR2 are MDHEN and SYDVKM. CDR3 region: CASSLPKNIQYF. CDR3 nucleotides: TGTGCCAGCAGTCTACCAAAAAACATTCAGTACTTC.

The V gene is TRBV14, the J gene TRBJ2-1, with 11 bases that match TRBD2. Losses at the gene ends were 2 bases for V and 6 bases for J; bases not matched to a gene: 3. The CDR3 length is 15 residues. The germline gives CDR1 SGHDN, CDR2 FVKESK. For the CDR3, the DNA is TGTGCCAGCAGCCAAACTAGCGGGAGTAGCAATGAGCAGTTCTTC. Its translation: CASSQTSGSSNEQFF.

This chain's CDR3 is CASSIGTAGFTTNEKLFF. The CDR3 DNA reads TGTGCCAGCAGCATTGGGACAGCCGGGTTTACAACTAATGAAAAACTGTTTTTT. The chain recombines TRBV5-8 with TRBJ1-4, with 7 bases fitting TRBD1. The V and J ends lost 4 bases and 0 bases, in that order; junction bases with no gene match: 12. There are 18 residues in the CDR3. Germline CDR1 reads SGHTS; CDR2 reads YDEGEE. Drawing the rest from reference TRBV5-8 and TRBJ1-4, the complete variable domain is EAGVTQSPTHLIKTRGQQATLRCSPISGHTSVYWYQQALGLGLQFLLWYDEGEERNRGNFPPRFSGRQFPNYSSELNVNALELEDSALYLCASSIGTAGFTTNEKLFFGSGTQLSVL.

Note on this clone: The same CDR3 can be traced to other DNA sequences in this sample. In DNA form, the CDR3 reads TGTGCCAGTAGTATTAGCTCTGGGGCCAACGTCCTGACTTTC. Protein product: CASSISSGANVLTF. The chain is built from TRBV19 and TRBJ2-6; D gene uncertain. V lost 3 bases, J lost 0 bases, and 3 bases lay in between. The germline V gene has CDR1 LNHDA and CDR2 SQIVND (reference sequence). The CDR3 extends over 14 amino acids.

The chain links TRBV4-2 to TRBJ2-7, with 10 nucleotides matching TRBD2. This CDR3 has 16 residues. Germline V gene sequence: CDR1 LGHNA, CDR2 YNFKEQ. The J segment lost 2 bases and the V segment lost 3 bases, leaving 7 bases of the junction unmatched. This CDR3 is CASSQEGLAETYEQYF. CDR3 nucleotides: TGTGCCAGCAGCCAGGAAGGACTAGCGGAAACCTACGAGCAGTACTTC.

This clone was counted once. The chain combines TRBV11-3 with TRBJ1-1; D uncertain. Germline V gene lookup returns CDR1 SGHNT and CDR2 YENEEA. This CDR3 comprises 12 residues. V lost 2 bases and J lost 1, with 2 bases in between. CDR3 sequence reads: CASSLKNTEAFF. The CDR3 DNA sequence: TGTGCCAGCAGCTTAAAGAACACTGAAGCTTTCTTT.

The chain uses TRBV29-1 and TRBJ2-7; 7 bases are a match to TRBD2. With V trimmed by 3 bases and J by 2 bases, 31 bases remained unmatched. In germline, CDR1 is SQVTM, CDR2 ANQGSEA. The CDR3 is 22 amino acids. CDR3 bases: TGCAGCGTTGAGCCCCTCGGTTCTGTCCATGTCGTGGCGGGAGAAGTTCCCTACGAGCAGTACTTC. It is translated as CSVEPLGSVHVVAGEVPYEQYF.

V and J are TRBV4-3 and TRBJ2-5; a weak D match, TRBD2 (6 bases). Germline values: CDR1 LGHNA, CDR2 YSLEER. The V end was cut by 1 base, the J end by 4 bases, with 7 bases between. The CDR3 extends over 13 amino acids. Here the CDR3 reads CASSQGAGETQYF. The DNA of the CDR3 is TGCGCCAGCAGCCAAGGAGCGGGAGAGACCCAGTACTTC.

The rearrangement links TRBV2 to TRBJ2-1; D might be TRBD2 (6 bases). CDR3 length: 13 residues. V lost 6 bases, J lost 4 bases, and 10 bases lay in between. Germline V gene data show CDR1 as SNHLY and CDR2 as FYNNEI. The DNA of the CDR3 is TGTGCCAGCAGGCTGGGGACTTACAATGAGCAGTTCTTC. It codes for CASRLGTYNEQFF.

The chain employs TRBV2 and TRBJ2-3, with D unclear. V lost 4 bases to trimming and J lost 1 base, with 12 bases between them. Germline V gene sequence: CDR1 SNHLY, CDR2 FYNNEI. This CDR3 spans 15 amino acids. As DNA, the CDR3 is TGTGCCAGCAGTGTTTCGGTCGGACGCACAGATACGCAGTATTTT. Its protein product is CASSVSVGRTDTQYF.

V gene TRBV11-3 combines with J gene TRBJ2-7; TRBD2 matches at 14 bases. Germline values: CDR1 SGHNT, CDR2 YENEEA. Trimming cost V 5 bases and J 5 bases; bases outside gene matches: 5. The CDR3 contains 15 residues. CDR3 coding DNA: TGTGCCAGCAGCACGGGACTAGCGGGAGCAAACGAGCAGTACTTC. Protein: CASSTGLAGANEQYF.

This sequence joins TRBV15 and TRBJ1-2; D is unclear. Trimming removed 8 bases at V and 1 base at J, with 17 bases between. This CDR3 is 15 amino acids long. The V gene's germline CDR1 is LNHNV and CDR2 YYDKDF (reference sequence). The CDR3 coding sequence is TGTGCCACCGGGCAGAGCACGTTCTTTAACTATGGCTACACCTTC. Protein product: CATGQSTFFNYGYTF.

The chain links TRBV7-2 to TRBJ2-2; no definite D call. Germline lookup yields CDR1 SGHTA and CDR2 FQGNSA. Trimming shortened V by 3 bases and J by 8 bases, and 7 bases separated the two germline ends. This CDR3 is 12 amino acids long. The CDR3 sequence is CASSFRGGELFF. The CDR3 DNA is TGTGCCAGCAGCTTTCGAGGTGGGGAGCTGTTTTTT.

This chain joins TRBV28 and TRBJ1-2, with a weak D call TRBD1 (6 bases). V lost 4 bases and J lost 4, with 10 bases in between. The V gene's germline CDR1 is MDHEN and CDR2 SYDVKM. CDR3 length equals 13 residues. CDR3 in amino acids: CASSYGTIYGYTF. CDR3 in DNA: TGTGCCAGCAGTTACGGGACAATCTATGGCTACACCTTC.

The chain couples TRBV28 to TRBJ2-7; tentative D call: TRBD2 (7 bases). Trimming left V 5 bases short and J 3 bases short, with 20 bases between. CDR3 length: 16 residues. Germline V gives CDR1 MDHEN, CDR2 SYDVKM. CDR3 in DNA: TGTGCCAGCAGTGCTAGGGGGGGCGGGATACTCTACGAGCAGTACTTC. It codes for CASSARGGGILYEQYF.

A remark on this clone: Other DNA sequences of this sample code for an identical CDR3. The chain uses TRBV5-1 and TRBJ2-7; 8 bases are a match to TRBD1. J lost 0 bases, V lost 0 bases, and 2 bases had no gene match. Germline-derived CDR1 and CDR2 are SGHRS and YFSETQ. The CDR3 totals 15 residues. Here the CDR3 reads CASSLGTGSSYEQYF. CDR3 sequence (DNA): TGCGCCAGCAGCTTGGGGACAGGGAGCTCCTACGAGCAGTACTTC.

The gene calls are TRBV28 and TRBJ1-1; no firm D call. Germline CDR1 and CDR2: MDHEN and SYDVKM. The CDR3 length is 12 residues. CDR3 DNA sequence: TGTGCATCTGAGACAACCCTTACTGAAGCTTTCTTT. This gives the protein CASETTLTEAFF. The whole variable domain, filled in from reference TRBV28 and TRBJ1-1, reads DVKVTQSSRYLVKRTGEKVFLECVQDMDHENMFWYRQDPGLGLRLIYFSYDVKMKEKGDIPEGYSVSREKKERFSLILESASTNQTSMYLCASETTLTEAFFGQGTRLTVV.

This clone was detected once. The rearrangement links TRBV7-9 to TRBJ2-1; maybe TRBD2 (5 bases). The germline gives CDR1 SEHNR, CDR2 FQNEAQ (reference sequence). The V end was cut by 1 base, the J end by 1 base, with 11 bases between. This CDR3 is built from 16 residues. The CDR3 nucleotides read TGTGCCAGCAGCTTAGGGAGTAGCGCGTCCTACAATGAGCAGTTCTTC. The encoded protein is CASSLGSSASYNEQFF.

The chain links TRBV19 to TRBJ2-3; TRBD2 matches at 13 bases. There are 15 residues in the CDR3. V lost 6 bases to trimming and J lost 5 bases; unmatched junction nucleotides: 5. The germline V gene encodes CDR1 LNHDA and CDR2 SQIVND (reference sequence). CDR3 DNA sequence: TGTGCCAGTAGAACTAGCGGGAGGGCCTTAGATACGCAGTATTTT. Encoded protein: CASRTSGRALDTQYF.

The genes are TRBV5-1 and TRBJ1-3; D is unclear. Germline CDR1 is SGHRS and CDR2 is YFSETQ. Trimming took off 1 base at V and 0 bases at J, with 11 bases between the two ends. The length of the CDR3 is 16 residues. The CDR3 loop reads CASSLLPGISGNTIYF. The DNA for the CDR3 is TGCGCCAGCAGCTTGCTACCGGGGATCTCTGGAAACACCATATATTTT.

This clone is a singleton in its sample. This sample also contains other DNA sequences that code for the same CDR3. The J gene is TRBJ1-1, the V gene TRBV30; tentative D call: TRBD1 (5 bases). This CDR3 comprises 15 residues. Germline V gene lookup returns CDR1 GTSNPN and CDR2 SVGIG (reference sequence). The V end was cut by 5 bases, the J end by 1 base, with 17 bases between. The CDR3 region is CAWYSGLGGNTEAFF. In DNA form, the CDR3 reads TGTGCCTGGTATTCGGGTTTGGGGGGGAACACTGAAGCTTTCTTT.

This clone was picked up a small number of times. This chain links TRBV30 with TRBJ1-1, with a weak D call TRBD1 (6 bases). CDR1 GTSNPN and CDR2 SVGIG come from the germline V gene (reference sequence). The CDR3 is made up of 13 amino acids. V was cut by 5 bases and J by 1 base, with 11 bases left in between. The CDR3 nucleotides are TGTGCCTGGGGGAGGACAGCGAACACTGAAGCTTTCTTT. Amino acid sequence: CAWGRTANTEAFF.

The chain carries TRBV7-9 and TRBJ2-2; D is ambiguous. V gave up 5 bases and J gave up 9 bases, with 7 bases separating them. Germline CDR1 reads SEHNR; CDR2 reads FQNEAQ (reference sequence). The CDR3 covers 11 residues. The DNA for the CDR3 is TGTGCCAGCAGCCCTCTCCGGGAGCTGTTTTTT. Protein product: CASSPLRELFF.